Below are 23 T cell receptor beta chains sequenced from a single sample in a study of blood T cell repertoires in COVID-19. Data came from immunoSEQ multiplex PCR; TCRdb stores just in-frame clones and leaves some out. The repertoire has about 240,000 clones, about 82% of them found once; the top ten carry about 12%. The sample consisted of peripheral blood. These receptors all come from a man of 80 years or more with acute or convalescent COVID-19.

The chain uses TRBV3-1 (or the pseudogene TRBV3-2) and TRBJ2-1; 11 bases fit TRBD2. V trimming: 3 bases; J trimming: 6 bases; junction bases outside the gene matches: 10. The germline gives CDR1 LGHDT, CDR2 YNNKEL (reference sequence). The CDR3 runs to 17 residues. CDR3 nucleotides: TGTGCCAGCAGCCATACTAGCGGGAGTCTTCGGATCAATGAGCAGTTCTTC. Its protein is CASSHTSGSLRINEQFF.

CDR3 in amino acids: CASTISGGTEAFF. Written as DNA, the CDR3 is TGTGCCAGCACAATATCAGGGGGCACTGAAGCTTTCTTT. J is TRBJ1-1 and V is TRBV18; 7 bases align to TRBD1. Trimming took 8 bases from V and 4 from J; bases not matched to a gene: 7. CDR1 and CDR2 (germline): KGHSH, LQKENI. This CDR3 has 13 amino acids.

The V and J genes are TRBV5-5 and TRBJ1-2; perhaps TRBD1 as D (5 bases). V was clipped by 0 bases and J by 7 bases, with 13 bases between them. In germline, CDR1 is SGHKS, CDR2 YYEKEE (reference sequence). This CDR3 contains 14 residues. This CDR3 is CASSLGSQRGGYTF. The DNA of the CDR3 is TGTGCCAGCAGCTTGGGGTCCCAAAGGGGTGGCTACACCTTC. Drawing the rest from reference TRBV5-5 and TRBJ1-2, the complete variable domain is DAGVTQSPTHLIKTRGQQVTLRCSPISGHKSVSWYQQVLGQGPQFIFQYYEKEERGRGNFPDRFSARQFPNYSSELNVNALLLGDSALYLCASSLGSQRGGYTFGSGTRLTVV.

The chain joins TRBV15 to TRBJ1-4, with unresolved D. Germline assignment: CDR1 LNHNV and CDR2 YYDKDF (reference sequence). The CDR3 runs to 14 residues. V was cut by 3 bases and J by 5 bases, with 10 bases left in between. The CDR3 DNA is TGTGCCACCAGCAGGCCTTCGGGGAATGAAAAACTGTTTTTT. This encodes CATSRPSGNEKLFF. Combining the CDR3 with reference TRBV15 and TRBJ1-4 gives the whole variable domain DAMVIQNPRYQVTQFGKPVTLSCSQTLNHNVMYWYQQKSSQAPKLLFHYYDKDFNNEADTPDNFQSRRPNTSFCFLDIRSPGLGDTAMYLCATSRPSGNEKLFFGSGTQLSVL.

The chain joins TRBV19 to TRBJ2-1; 9 nucleotides align to TRBD2. CDR1 is LNHDA, CDR2 SQIVND, per germline (reference sequence). Losses at the gene ends were 1 base for V and 4 bases for J; bases not matched to a gene: 2. The CDR3 is 15 residues long. Here the CDR3 reads CASSIGSGSYNEQFF. In DNA form, the CDR3 reads TGTGCCAGTAGTATAGGTAGCGGGAGTTACAATGAGCAGTTCTTC.

This clone was found once. V gene TRBV19 combines with J gene TRBJ1-5; D not resolved. Trimming removed 2 bases at V and 0 bases at J, with 14 bases between. CDR3 length: 17 residues. Per the germline V gene, CDR1 is LNHDA and CDR2 is SQIVND (reference sequence). The CDR3 sequence is CASSIMSVSLSNQPQHF. As DNA, the CDR3 is TGTGCCAGTAGTATAATGTCCGTATCCCTTAGCAATCAGCCCCAGCATTTT.

V and J are TRBV3-1 (or the pseudogene TRBV3-2) and TRBJ1-4; TRBD1 is a possible D gene (5 bases). The germline gives CDR1 LGHDT, CDR2 YNNKEL (reference sequence). V was cut by 4 bases and J by 7 bases, with 16 bases left in between. CDR3 length: 15 residues. The DNA for the CDR3 is TGTGCCAGCAGCCCCGGGGGGGGTCGGACTGAAAAACTGTTTTTT. As protein: CASSPGGGRTEKLFF.

The chain joins TRBV4-3 to TRBJ2-5, with D maybe TRBD2 (7 bases). The CDR3 totals 15 residues. Germline lookup yields CDR1 LGHNA and CDR2 YSLEER. With 0 bases removed from V and 7 bases from J, the gap between germline ends came to 15 bases. CDR3 DNA: TGCGCCAGCAGCCAAGACAGAGGGGGGGCGGTGACCCAGTACTTC. Translation: CASSQDRGGAVTQYF.

The genes are TRBV27 and TRBJ1-1, with a possible D match to TRBD1 (5 bases). The CDR3 runs to 16 residues. With 11 bases removed from V and 7 bases from J, the gap between germline ends came to 29 bases. Looked up from germline, CDR1 is MNHEY and CDR2 is SMNVEV (reference sequence). The CDR3 sequence: CAGGYQSGRPGGEAFF. The CDR3 region has the DNA TGTGCCGGCGGTTATCAATCGGGACGTCCGGGGGGTGAAGCTTTCTTT.

The chain employs TRBV5-6 and TRBJ1-3; D unresolved. V lost 2 bases and J lost 0, with 6 bases in between. CDR3 size: 14 residues. Germline V gene sequence: CDR1 SGHDT, CDR2 YYEEEE. The DNA for the CDR3 is TGTGCCAGCAGCTTTGGAGCCTCTGGAAACACCATATATTTT. This encodes CASSFGASGNTIYF.

The chain is built from TRBV6-5 and TRBJ2-2; D possibly corresponds to TRBD1 (6 bases). The germline V gene encodes CDR1 MNHEY and CDR2 SVGAGI. V shed 6 bases and J shed 7 bases, with 18 bases lying between them. This CDR3 region has 15 residues. The CDR3 DNA reads TGTGCCAGCAGGGCCTTGGAACAGGGAAACGGGGAGCTGTTTTTT. Translated, it gives CASRALEQGNGELFF.

V and J are TRBV19 and TRBJ1-2; the D is unclear. Germline loops: CDR1 LNHDA, CDR2 SQIVND (reference sequence). V gave up 1 base and J gave up 0 bases, with 12 bases separating them. This CDR3 has 16 amino acids. CDR3 sequence: CASSIVGGPPNYGYTF. In DNA form, the CDR3 reads TGTGCCAGTAGTATAGTGGGAGGGCCGCCTAACTATGGCTACACCTTC.

The chain links TRBV10-2 to TRBJ1-1, with a possible D match to TRBD1 (6 bases). The germline V gene encodes CDR1 WSHSY and CDR2 SAAADI. The ends were cut back, 2 bases at V and 5 bases at J, with 6 bases in the middle. The CDR3 contains 12 residues. The CDR3 sequence is CASSERGTEAFF. As DNA, the CDR3 is TGCGCCAGCAGTGAGAGGGGGACTGAAGCTTTCTTT.

The genes are TRBV4-1 and TRBJ1-5; D is perhaps TRBD1 (5 bases). CDR1 is MGHRA and CDR2 is YSYEKL in the germline V gene. There are 16 residues in the CDR3. Trimming removed 1 base from V and 3 bases from J, with 13 bases in between. CDR3 sequence (DNA): TGCGCCAGCAGCCAAGTAGGAACAGGACCCAATCAGCCCCAGCATTTT. It encodes CASSQVGTGPNQPQHF.

The gene calls are TRBV3-1 (or the pseudogene TRBV3-2) and TRBJ1-4; the match to TRBD1 covers 7 bases. This CDR3 spans 13 amino acids. The germline CDR1 and CDR2 sequences are LGHDT and YNNKEL (reference sequence). The junction had 7 bases not matched to a gene; V was cut back by 9 bases and J by 6 bases. The CDR3 sequence: CASKGTVDEKLFF. CDR3 DNA: TGTGCCAGTAAGGGGACAGTCGATGAAAAACTGTTTTTT.

This chain uses TRBV29-1 with TRBJ2-2; a possible D gene is TRBD2 (6 bases). Trimming took off 6 bases at V and 0 bases at J, with 14 bases between the two ends. CDR1 SQVTM and CDR2 ANQGSEA come from the germline V gene. The CDR3 loop spans 15 amino acids. CDR3 DNA sequence: TGCAGCGTGCCCTCGGGGGTTCCGAACACCGGGGAGCTGTTTTTT. Translating gives CSVPSGVPNTGELFF.

The chain uses TRBV3-1 (or the pseudogene TRBV3-2) and TRBJ1-1; D may be TRBD1 (5 bases). In germline, CDR1 is LGHDT, CDR2 YNNKEL (reference sequence). V shed 0 bases and J shed 0 bases, with 11 bases lying between them. The CDR3 is 16 residues long. CDR3 residues: CASSQESQALNTEAFF. Here the CDR3 DNA reads TGTGCCAGCAGCCAAGAGTCACAGGCCTTGAACACTGAAGCTTTCTTT.

This clone was seen more than once but under ten times. CDR3 residues: CASSLQGQETQYF. The DNA of the CDR3 is TGTGCCAGCAGTTTACAGGGCCAAGAGACCCAGTACTTC. The V call is TRBV12-3 or TRBV12-4, the J call TRBJ2-5, with D tentatively TRBD1 (5 bases). V was cut by 2 bases and J by 1 base, with 5 bases left in between. The CDR3 length is 13 residues.

The V gene is TRBV5-1, the J gene TRBJ2-3; D is uncertain. Germline values: CDR1 SGHRS, CDR2 YFSETQ. The CDR3 consists of 15 residues. Trimming pared 0 bases from V and 2 bases from J, leaving 10 bases between. In DNA form, the CDR3 reads TGCGCCAGCAGCTTGGCTAGTCACCTCACAGATACGCAGTATTTT. Its translation is CASSLASHLTDTQYF.

The J gene is TRBJ1-3, the V gene TRBV21-1; the D call of TRBD1 is as the table states it, not checked on the DNA. TRBV21-1 is noted as a pseudogene. The CDR3 length is 16 residues. The CDR3: CASSNGTGGSGNTIYF. The CDR3 DNA sequence: TGTGCCAGCAGCAATGGGACAGGGGGCTCCGGAAACACCATATATTTT.

The chain is built from TRBV5-1 and TRBJ1-2, with D perhaps TRBD1 (6 bases). The V end lost 1 base, the J end lost 4 bases, and 17 bases lay between the germline ends. Germline V gene sequence: CDR1 SGHRS, CDR2 YFSETQ. The CDR3 sequence is 16 residues long. CDR3 bases: TGCGCCAGCAGCTTGAAGAGAGGGGGGGACACCTATGGCTACACCTTC. It encodes CASSLKRGGDTYGYTF.

The rearrangement uses TRBV15 and TRBJ1-4; unclear D gene. Trimming pared 2 bases from V and 5 bases from J, leaving 12 bases between. This CDR3 is built from 15 residues. Germline CDR1 and CDR2: LNHNV and YYDKDF (reference sequence). The CDR3 spells CATSRPRTANEKLFF. The CDR3 DNA reads as TGTGCCACCAGCAGACCCCGGACTGCAAATGAAAAACTGTTTTTT.

Of note for this clone: This sample also contains other DNA sequences that code for the same CDR3. The chain employs TRBV7-2 and TRBJ2-3, with 12 bases that match TRBD2. The CDR3 is 15 residues long. The ends lost 4 bases at V and 6 bases at J; junction bases unmatched: 5. The germline gives CDR1 SGHTA, CDR2 FQGNSA. This CDR3 is CASSSLAGGPDTQYF. CDR3 nucleotides: TGTGCCAGCAGCTCGCTAGCGGGAGGGCCGGATACGCAGTATTTT.